The 9 T cell receptor beta chains listed next were all sequenced from one sample in a study of Ad26.COV2.S vaccination and SARS-CoV-2 variants. The treatment denotes: about 20 received Ad26.COV2.S at low or high dose, single or two shots; several received placebo; per-sample allocation not given. Repertoires come from day 63 after the first vaccine or placebo injection. Only in-frame clones appear in the TCRdb table, and some are missing; sequencing was by immunoSEQ multiplex PCR. The sample yields approximately 340,000 clones, approximately 81% seen once. The specimen comprised peripheral blood, sampled in a trial of Ad26.COV2.S vaccine versus placebo. The receptors here all came from a person between 18 and 60 years old who received the Ad26.COV2.S COVID-19 vaccine or a placebo.

This clone was recorded once. This chain uses TRBV12-3 or TRBV12-4 with TRBJ2-5; TRBD1 agrees at 11 bases. There are 13 residues in the CDR3. V lost 8 bases to trimming and J lost 5 bases; unmatched junction nucleotides: 4. The CDR3 loop is CASGQGAIETQYF. As DNA, the CDR3 is TGTGCCAGCGGACAGGGGGCAATCGAGACCCAGTACTTC.

This clone was seen once. This chain connects TRBV19 to TRBJ2-5, with TRBD2 as a possible D gene (6 bases). The CDR3 runs to 17 residues. V shed 1 base and J shed 5 bases, with 20 bases lying between them. Per the germline V gene, CDR1 is LNHDA and CDR2 is SQIVND (reference sequence). This CDR3 reads CASSIVFQGGMGETQYF. CDR3 sequence (DNA): TGTGCCAGTAGTATAGTGTTTCAGGGAGGAATGGGTGAGACCCAGTACTTC.

The chain is built from TRBV27 and TRBJ2-2, with a tentative D call TRBD2 (6 bases). Germline values: CDR1 MNHEY, CDR2 SMNVEV (reference sequence). The germline V and J ends were trimmed by 3 bases and 7 bases, with 24 bases remaining between them. The CDR3 totals 18 residues. CDR3 in amino acids: CASSFSLRGALRVGELFF. DNA for the CDR3: TGTGCCAGCAGTTTCAGTCTTCGCGGGGCGTTAAGGGTCGGGGAGCTGTTTTTT.

V and J are TRBV7-6 and TRBJ1-1; no reliable D call. The CDR3 sequence is 13 residues long. Germline CDR1 reads SGHVS; CDR2 reads FNYEAQ. With 3 bases removed from V and 2 bases from J, the gap between germline ends came to 7 bases. The CDR3 DNA reads TGTGCCAGCAGCTTGTTGGGAAACACTGAAGCTTTCTTT. Its protein product is CASSLLGNTEAFF. Full variable domain (missing parts from reference TRBV7-6 and TRBJ1-1): GAGVSQSPRYKVTKRGQDVALRCDPISGHVSLYWYRQALGQGPEFLTYFNYEAQQDKSGLPNDRFSAERPEGSISTLTIQRTEQRDSAMYRCASSLLGNTEAFFGQGTRLTVV.

This clone occurred once. V gene TRBV20-1 combines with J gene TRBJ1-3; TRBD1 might be the D (5 bases). V shed 3 bases and J shed 2 bases, with 8 bases lying between them. There are 13 residues in the CDR3. In germline, CDR1 is DFQATT, CDR2 SNEGSKA (reference sequence). The CDR3 loop reads CSASTGAGNTIYF. The CDR3 DNA follows: TGCAGTGCTAGTACGGGGGCTGGAAACACCATATATTTT.

With respect to this clone: This CDR3 is also generated by other DNA sequences in the sample. J is TRBJ2-1 and V is TRBV5-1; 9 nucleotides match TRBD2. The CDR3 extends over 15 amino acids. CDR1 is SGHRS, CDR2 YFSETQ, per germline. Trimming at V came to 0 bases and at J to 4 bases, leaving 2 bases not matched to a gene. CDR3 coding DNA: TGCGCCAGCAGCTTGGAACTAGCGGGTTACAATGAGCAGTTCTTC. This sequence encodes CASSLELAGYNEQFF.

Turning to this clone: One end of the junction does not line up with germline, which may come from a read error. The rearrangement links TRBV7-8 to TRBJ1-3; 7 nucleotides line up with TRBD1. CDR3 length: 15 amino acids. Per the germline V gene, CDR1 is SGHVS and CDR2 is FQNEAQ. CDR3 sequence: CASSATTGLGKTTYF. In DNA, the CDR3 is TGTGCCAGCAGCGCCACGACAGGGTTAGGAAAAACCACATATTTT.

This clone appeared once. The V and J genes are TRBV10-3 and TRBJ2-3, with 13 positions matching TRBD2. The length of the CDR3 is 15 residues. Looked up from germline, CDR1 is ENHRY and CDR2 is SYGVKD. With 7 bases clipped from V and 3 bases from J, the junction kept 4 bases outside the gene matches. Here the CDR3 DNA reads TGTGCCATCACCCCGGGACTAGCGGGGACAGATACGCAGTATTTT. Translation gives CAITPGLAGTDTQYF.

As DNA, the CDR3 is TGTGCCAGCAGTAGGGACAGGGGCCGGGAGCTGTTTTTT. Amino acid sequence: CASSRDRGRELFF. This chain joins TRBV27 and TRBJ2-2, with TRBD1 matching 10 bases. This CDR3 comprises 13 residues. CDR1 is MNHEY, CDR2 SMNVEV, per germline (reference sequence). The V segment lost 5 bases and the J segment 9 bases; nucleotides outside the gene matches: 3.